This TCR beta chain came from a study of T-cell memory formation after mild COVID-19. Study context: TCR clusters showed largely donor specificity.

The V gene lost 5 bases and the J gene lost 2 bases, with 10 bases spanning the gap. This CDR3 is 12 amino acids long. Germline V CDR1 and CDR2: DFQATT, SNEGSKA (reference sequence). Constant-segment-primed 5'RACE gave TCR alpha and TCR beta cDNA libraries with sample barcodes and UMIs. TCRdb re-derived calls from the 5' RACE reads in MiXCR, one entry per CDR3 protein. This table holds about 350,000 distinct CDR3 sequences, under 30% found once. This clonotype has just a few counts. Its cognate antigen is unknown. Study-wide findings and caveats: Whereas later expanders leaned CD4+, clones contracting day 15 to 85 showed a balanced CD4/CD8 makeup. A subset of responding clones appeared in pre-infection memory, suggesting cross-reactive memory joined.

This rearrangement joins TRBV20-1 to TRBJ2-7; no definite D call. Sequences were obtained from PBMCs or a T cell subset sorted from them (not recorded which). This sequence was found in an adult woman who had mild COVID-19 (a few samples of this study predate the infection). Cell type and time point are not known. The CDR3 DNA follows: TGCAGTGCTCCTTTTACCGCCTACGAGCAGTACTTC. Translation gives CSAPFTAYEQYF.